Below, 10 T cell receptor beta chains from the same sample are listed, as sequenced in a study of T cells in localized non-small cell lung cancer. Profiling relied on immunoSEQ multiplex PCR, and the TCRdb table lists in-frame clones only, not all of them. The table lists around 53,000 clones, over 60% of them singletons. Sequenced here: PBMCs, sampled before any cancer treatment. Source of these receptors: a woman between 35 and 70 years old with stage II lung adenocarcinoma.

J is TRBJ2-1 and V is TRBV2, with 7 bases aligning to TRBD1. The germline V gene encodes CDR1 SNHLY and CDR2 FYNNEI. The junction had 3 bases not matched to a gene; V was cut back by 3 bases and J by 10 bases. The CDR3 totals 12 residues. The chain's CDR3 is CASSERTGEQFF. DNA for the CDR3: TGTGCCAGCAGTGAGCGGACAGGCGAGCAGTTCTTC.

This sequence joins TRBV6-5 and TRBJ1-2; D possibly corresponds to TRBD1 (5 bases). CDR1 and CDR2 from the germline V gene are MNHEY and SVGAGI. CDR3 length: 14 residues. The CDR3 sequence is CTSKPAGASYGYTF. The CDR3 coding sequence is TGTACTTCAAAACCGGCCGGGGCCAGCTATGGCTACACCTTC.

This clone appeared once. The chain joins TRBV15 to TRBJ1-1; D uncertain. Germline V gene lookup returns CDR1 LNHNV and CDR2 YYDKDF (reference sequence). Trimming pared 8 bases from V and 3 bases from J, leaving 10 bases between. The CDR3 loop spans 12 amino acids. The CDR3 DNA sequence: TGTGCCACCGCTAAGGCCCACACTGAAGCTTTCTTT. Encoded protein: CATAKAHTEAFF.

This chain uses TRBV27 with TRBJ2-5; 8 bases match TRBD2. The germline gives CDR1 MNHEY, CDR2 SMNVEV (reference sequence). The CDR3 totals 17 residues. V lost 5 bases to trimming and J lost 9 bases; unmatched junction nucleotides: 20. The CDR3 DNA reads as TGTGCCAGCAGTCTTACAAATAGCGGGGCGGTCCTTGAACCCCAGTACTTC. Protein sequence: CASSLTNSGAVLEPQYF.

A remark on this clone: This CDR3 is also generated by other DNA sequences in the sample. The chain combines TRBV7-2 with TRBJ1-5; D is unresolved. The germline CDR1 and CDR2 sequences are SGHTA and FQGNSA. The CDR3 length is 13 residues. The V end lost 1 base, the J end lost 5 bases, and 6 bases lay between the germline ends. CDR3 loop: CASSLGSHQPQHF. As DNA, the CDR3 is TGTGCCAGCAGCTTAGGGTCCCATCAGCCCCAGCATTTT.

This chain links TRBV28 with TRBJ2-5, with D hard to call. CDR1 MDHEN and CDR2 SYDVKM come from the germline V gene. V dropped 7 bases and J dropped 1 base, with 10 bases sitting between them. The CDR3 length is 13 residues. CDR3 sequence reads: CASNTELQETQYF. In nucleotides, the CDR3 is TGTGCCAGCAACACGGAACTCCAAGAGACCCAGTACTTC.

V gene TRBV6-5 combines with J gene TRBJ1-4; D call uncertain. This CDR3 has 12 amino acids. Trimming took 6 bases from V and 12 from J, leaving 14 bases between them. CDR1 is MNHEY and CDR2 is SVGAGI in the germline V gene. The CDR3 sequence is CASSPSGRQLFF. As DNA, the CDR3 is TGTGCCAGCAGCCCCTCCGGGAGGCAACTGTTTTTT.

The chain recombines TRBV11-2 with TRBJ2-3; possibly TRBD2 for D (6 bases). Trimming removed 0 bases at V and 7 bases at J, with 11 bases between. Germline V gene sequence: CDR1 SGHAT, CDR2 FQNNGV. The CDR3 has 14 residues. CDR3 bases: TGTGCCAGCAGCTTAGATGAGGCGGGGAATACGCAGTATTTT. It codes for CASSLDEAGNTQYF.

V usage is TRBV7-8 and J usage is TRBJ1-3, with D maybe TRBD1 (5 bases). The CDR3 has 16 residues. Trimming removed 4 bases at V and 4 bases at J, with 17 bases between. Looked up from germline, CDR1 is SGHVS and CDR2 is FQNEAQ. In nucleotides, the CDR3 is TGTGCCAGCAGCTCCTCCTCCGGGACTCTGGGAAACACCATATATTTT. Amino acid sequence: CASSSSSGTLGNTIYF.

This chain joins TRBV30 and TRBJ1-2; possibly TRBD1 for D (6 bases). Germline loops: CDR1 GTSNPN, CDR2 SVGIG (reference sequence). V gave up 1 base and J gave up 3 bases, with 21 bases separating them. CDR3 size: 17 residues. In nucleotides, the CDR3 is TGTGCCTGGAGTGCCTCCCACCTCCGGGACAAGTACTATGGCTACACCTTC. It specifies CAWSASHLRDKYYGYTF.